What follows are 25 T cell receptor beta chains derived from one specimen sequenced in a study of regulatory T cells in long-lasting Graves disease. Building of the TCR beta libraries involved iRepertoire HTBI primers and Arm-PCR of CDR3 regions. TCRdb re-called the multiplex PCR reads through MiXCR, storing one row per CDR3 protein. This table holds a few hundred thousand distinct CDR3 sequences, about 21% found once. Time point defined: persistent/refractory GD, antithyroid drugs over 5 years with positive TRAb. PBMC-extracted RNA yielded the TCR library. Material: peripheral blood mononuclear cells (PBMCs), obtained when the disease was refractory, from a patient treated with antithyroid drugs. Receptors were obtained from a female donor with Graves disease.

Worth noting for this clonotype: Without the conserved terminal phenylalanine or tryptophan, this CDR3 likely stems from a read error. The chain joins TRBV3-1 to TRBJ2-5, with D tentatively TRBD2 (5 bases). Germline CDR1 LGHDT, CDR2 YNNKEL (reference sequence). The CDR3 spans 13 residues. Between the trimmed V and J ends, which lost 4 bases and 1 base, there was a span of 7 bases. CDR3 loop: CASSPRGQETQYL. DNA for the CDR3: TGTGCCAGCAGCCCCCGGGGCCAAGAGACCCAGTACCTC.

The rearrangement uses TRBV6-1 and TRBJ1-5, with D unclear. This CDR3 is 13 amino acids long. V was clipped by 6 bases and J by 2 bases, with 8 bases between them. CDR1 and CDR2 from the germline V gene are MNHNS and SASEGT. The CDR3 DNA reads TGTGCCAGCAGGCCCTGGGGCAATCAGCCCCAGCATTTT. It is translated as CASRPWGNQPQHF.

This clonotype was detected many times. This chain connects TRBV11-2 to TRBJ2-7; the D call may be TRBD1 or TRBD2 (6 bases each). Looked up from germline, CDR1 is SGHAT and CDR2 is FQNNGV. V was cut by 4 bases and J by 5 bases, with 12 bases left in between. The CDR3 is 13 amino acids. CDR3 coding DNA: TGTGCCAGCAGCTCTAGGGGGGACCACGAGCAGTACTTC. Amino acids: CASSSRGDHEQYF.

In its sample, this clonotype was seen many times. The genes are TRBV20-1 and TRBJ1-1; tentative D call: TRBD1 (6 bases). V lost 5 bases to trimming and J lost 7 bases, with 20 bases between them. The CDR3 has 14 residues. The germline gives CDR1 DFQATT, CDR2 SNEGSKA (reference sequence). The CDR3 protein is CSALPAGDLSEAFF. CDR3 in DNA: TGCAGTGCTCTCCCAGCAGGGGATTTGAGTGAAGCTTTCTTT.

This clonotype came up many times. The chain joins TRBV24-1 to TRBJ1-1; D remains ambiguous. The CDR3 runs 12 residues. Per the germline V gene, CDR1 is KGHDR and CDR2 is SFDVKD. Trimming removed 3 bases at V and 6 bases at J, with 7 bases between. The CDR3 DNA follows: TGTGCCACCAGTGATCCAGACTCTGAAGCTTTCTTT. It specifies CATSDPDSEAFF.

A few counts support this clonotype. CDR3 amino acids: CASSIASQGTEAFF. The DNA of the CDR3 is TGTGCCAGTAGTATCGCCTCCCAGGGCACTGAAGCTTTCTTT. This chain links TRBV19 with TRBJ1-1; tentative D call: TRBD1 (5 bases). The CDR3 contains 14 residues. V lost 3 bases and J 4 bases, leaving 12 bases between the germline ends. Germline V gene data show CDR1 as LNHDA and CDR2 as SQIVND (reference sequence).

J is TRBJ2-2 and V is TRBV5-8; TRBD2 matches at 8 bases. The V and J ends lost 0 bases and 5 bases, in that order; junction bases with no gene match: 3. This CDR3 region has 15 residues. Per the germline V gene, CDR1 is SGHTS and CDR2 is YDEGEE. The CDR3 DNA reads TGTGCCAGCAGCTTGGTGTCTAGCGGGACCGGGGAGCTGTTTTTT. Residues: CASSLVSSGTGELFF.

This clonotype occurred a few times. The chain links TRBV6-2 or TRBV6-3 to TRBJ1-3, with D hard to call. This CDR3 is 14 amino acids long. CDR1 is MNHEY, CDR2 SVGEGT, per germline. The V end lost 2 bases, the J end lost 2 bases, and 7 bases lay between the germline ends. The CDR3 sequence: CASSYGRAGNTIYF. The CDR3 nucleotides read TGTGCCAGCAGTTACGGGAGGGCTGGAAACACCATATATTTT.

A few counts support this clonotype. The V and J genes are TRBV5-5 and TRBJ1-1; D uncertain. Trimming left V 4 bases short and J 4 bases short, with 17 bases between. The germline gives CDR1 SGHKS, CDR2 YYEKEE (reference sequence). This CDR3 comprises 15 residues. The CDR3 spells CASSTGWSGSTEAFF. The CDR3 DNA is TGTGCCAGCAGCACCGGCTGGAGTGGGAGCACTGAAGCTTTCTTT.

This clonotype was seen more than once but under ten times. The gene calls are TRBV5-4 and TRBJ1-2; maybe TRBD1 (5 bases). The CDR3 spans 17 residues. Trimming pared 4 bases from V and 0 bases from J, leaving 19 bases between. The germline CDR1 and CDR2 sequences are SGHNT and YYREEE (reference sequence). For the CDR3, the DNA is TGTGCCAGCAGCACCAGGAGTCAGGGATCAACTAACTATGGCTACACCTTC. Residues: CASSTRSQGSTNYGYTF. Variable domain in full (rest from reference TRBV5-4 and TRBJ1-2): ETGVTQSPTHLIKTRGQQVTLRCSSQSGHNTVSWYQQALGQGPQFIFQYYREEENGRGNFPPRFSGLQFPNYSSELNVNALELDDSALYLCASSTRSQGSTNYGYTFGSGTRLTVV.

This clonotype has ten or more counts. The chain couples TRBV28 to TRBJ1-1; the D gene is possibly TRBD1 (5 bases). V was cut by 3 bases and J by 3 bases, with 11 bases left in between. The CDR3 has 14 residues. Germline V gene sequence: CDR1 MDHEN, CDR2 SYDVKM. DNA for the CDR3: TGTGCCAGCAGTTTTACAGGCCTCGACACTGAAGCTTTCTTT. Encoded protein: CASSFTGLDTEAFF.

This clonotype was observed many times. V is TRBV27 and J is TRBJ1-2, with 8 bases aligning to TRBD1. The CDR3 covers 15 residues. The J segment lost 0 bases and the V segment lost 3 bases, leaving 3 bases of the junction unmatched. Germline CDR1 and CDR2: MNHEY and SMNVEV (reference sequence). The CDR3 region is CASSFGQGPNYGYTF. The CDR3 DNA is TGTGCCAGCAGTTTTGGACAGGGACCTAACTATGGCTACACCTTC.

J is TRBJ2-1 and V is TRBV6-1; TRBD1 matches at 9 bases. The ends lost 4 bases at V and 6 bases at J; junction bases unmatched: 4. This CDR3 region has 14 residues. Germline V gene data show CDR1 as MNHNS and CDR2 as SASEGT. CDR3 amino acids: CASSGGQGPNEQFF. The CDR3 DNA reads TGTGCCAGCAGTGGGGGACAGGGACCCAATGAGCAGTTCTTC.

This chain joins TRBV6-2 or TRBV6-3 and TRBJ2-7; TRBD1 or TRBD2 may be the D gene (7 bases each). The CDR3 length is 15 residues. Germline lookup yields CDR1 MNHEY and CDR2 SVGEGT. V was shortened by 0 bases and J by 3 bases, with 12 bases between the two germline ends. CDR3 sequence reads: CASSYSTGRVYEQYF. Written as DNA, the CDR3 is TGTGCCAGCAGTTACTCGACAGGGAGGGTCTACGAGCAGTACTTC.

This chain's CDR3 is CASSLDTGNYGYTF. The CDR3, as DNA: TGCGCCAGCAGCTTGGATACAGGGAATTATGGCTACACCTTC. V and J are TRBV5-1 and TRBJ1-2; weak D call: TRBD1 (6 bases). This CDR3 has 14 amino acids. Germline-derived CDR1 and CDR2 are SGHRS and YFSETQ. V was clipped by 0 bases and J by 5 bases, with 11 bases between them. The full variable domain, its missing parts supplied by reference TRBV5-1 and TRBJ1-2, is KAGVTQTPRYLIKTRGQQVTLSCSPISGHRSVSWYQQTPGQGLQFLFEYFSETQRNKGNFPGRFSGRQFSNSRSEMNVSTLELGDSALYLCASSLDTGNYGYTFGSGTRLTVV.

This clonotype was observed a handful of times. The chain combines TRBV20-1 with TRBJ2-7, with D unclear. Germline V gives CDR1 DFQATT, CDR2 SNEGSKA (reference sequence). The CDR3 contains 15 residues. The ends were cut back, 2 bases at V and 0 bases at J, with 14 bases in the middle. This CDR3 is CSARKVSQSSYEQYF. The CDR3 DNA follows: TGCAGTGCTAGAAAGGTCAGTCAGAGCTCCTACGAGCAGTACTTC.

The chain carries TRBV10-3 and TRBJ2-3; 7 nucleotides agree with TRBD2. There are 15 residues in the CDR3. CDR1 ENHRY and CDR2 SYGVKD come from the germline V gene. V trimming: 3 bases; J trimming: 2 bases; junction bases outside the gene matches: 5. The CDR3 protein is CAISDFSGTTDTQYF. In DNA, the CDR3 is TGTGCCATCAGTGATTTCAGCGGGACCACAGATACGCAGTATTTT.

The table lists this clonotype with many counts. The V call is TRBV28, the J call TRBJ2-7; D ambiguous. CDR1 MDHEN and CDR2 SYDVKM come from the germline V gene. Between the trimmed V and J ends, which lost 6 bases and 0 bases, there was a span of 6 bases. The CDR3 loop spans 12 amino acids. CDR3 nucleotides: TGTGCCAGCAGCACGAGCTCCTACGAGCAGTACTTC. Protein product: CASSTSSYEQYF.

This clonotype has ten or more counts. The gene calls are TRBV7-9 and TRBJ2-5; weak D call: TRBD1 (5 bases). This CDR3 region has 15 residues. Trimming shortened V by 1 base and J by 2 bases, and 11 bases separated the two germline ends. The germline CDR1 and CDR2 sequences are SEHNR and FQNEAQ (reference sequence). The DNA for the CDR3 is TGTGCCAGCAGCTTAGGCGGAGACAGACAAGAGACCCAGTACTTC. Protein sequence: CASSLGGDRQETQYF.

Comment on this clonotype: A clone one base away is much larger, so this may be a read error. J is TRBJ2-2 and V is TRBV6-1; 7 nucleotides align to TRBD1. The ends lost 6 bases at V and 6 bases at J; junction bases unmatched: 10. Germline V gene lookup returns CDR1 MNHNS and CDR2 SASEGT. The CDR3 extends over 15 amino acids. The CDR3 loop reads CASSFGTAVAGELFF. The DNA of the CDR3 is TGTGCCAGCAGCTTTGGGACAGCCGTTGCCGGGGAGCTGTTTTTT.

This clonotype has ten or more counts. This chain joins TRBV12-3 or TRBV12-4 and TRBJ1-1; 8 nucleotides match TRBD1. The CDR3 extends over 15 amino acids. With 6 bases clipped from V and 4 bases from J, the junction kept 10 bases outside the gene matches. CDR3 sequence (DNA): TGTGCCAGCAGGATCTCAGGGGGCTGGGCCACTGAAGCTTTCTTT. Translation: CASRISGGWATEAFF.

The sample holds a few counts of this clonotype. J is TRBJ2-2 and V is TRBV6-2 or TRBV6-3; TRBD1 might be the D (6 bases). Germline CDR1 reads MNHEY; CDR2 reads SVGEGT. The CDR3 has 15 residues. V dropped 1 base and J dropped 8 bases, with 14 bases sitting between them. The CDR3 spells CASSYYTGISGELFF. The CDR3 DNA reads as TGTGCCAGCAGTTACTATACAGGGATCTCAGGGGAGCTGTTTTTT.

This rearrangement joins TRBV13 to TRBJ2-7, with TRBD2 matching over 7 bases. The V segment lost 0 bases and the J segment 0 bases; nucleotides outside the gene matches: 8. Germline V gene sequence: CDR1 PRHDT, CDR2 FYEKMQ (reference sequence). CDR3 length: 17 residues. In nucleotides, the CDR3 is TGTGCCAGCAGCTTAGGCCCATCCCGGGACTACTCCTACGAGCAGTACTTC. It specifies CASSLGPSRDYSYEQYF.

At least ten counts were recorded for this clonotype. The chain carries TRBV6-2 or TRBV6-3 and TRBJ2-5; D may be TRBD1 (6 bases). The CDR3 length is 13 residues. In germline, CDR1 is MNHEY, CDR2 SVGEGT. Trimming cost V 10 bases and J 5 bases, with 17 bases left between them. The CDR3 region is CATMTGLEETQYF. CDR3 DNA sequence: TGTGCCACCATGACAGGTCTGGAGGAGACCCAGTACTTC.

The chain links TRBV5-1 to TRBJ1-1, with 7 positions matching TRBD1. Trimming at V came to 2 bases and at J to 5 bases, leaving 9 bases not matched to a gene. Germline CDR1 and CDR2: SGHRS and YFSETQ. This CDR3 spans 15 amino acids. CDR3 nucleotide sequence: TGCGCCAGCAGCTTAGCAGGGGGTGGATGGACTGAAGCTTTCTTT. As protein: CASSLAGGGWTEAFF.